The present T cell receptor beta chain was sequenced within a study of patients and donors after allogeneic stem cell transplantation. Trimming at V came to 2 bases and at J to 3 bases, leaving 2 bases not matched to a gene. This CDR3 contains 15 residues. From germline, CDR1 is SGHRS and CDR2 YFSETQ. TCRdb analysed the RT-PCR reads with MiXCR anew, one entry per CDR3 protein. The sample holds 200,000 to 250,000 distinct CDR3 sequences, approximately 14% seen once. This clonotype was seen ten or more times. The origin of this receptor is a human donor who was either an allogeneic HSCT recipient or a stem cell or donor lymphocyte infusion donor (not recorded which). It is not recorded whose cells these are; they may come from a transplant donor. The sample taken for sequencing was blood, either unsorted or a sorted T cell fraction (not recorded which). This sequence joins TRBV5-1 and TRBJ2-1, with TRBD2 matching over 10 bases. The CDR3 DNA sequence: TGCGCCAGCAGCTTAGCGGGGGGGGTCTACAATGAGCAGTTCTTC. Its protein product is CASSLAGGVYNEQFF. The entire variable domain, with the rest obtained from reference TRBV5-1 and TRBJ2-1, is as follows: KAGVTQTPRYLIKTRGQQVTLSCSPISGHRSVSWYQQTPGQGLQFLFEYFSETQRNKGNFPGRFSGRQFSNSRSEMNVSTLELGDSALYLCASSLAGGVYNEQFFGPGTRLTVL.